This T cell receptor beta chain originates from a study of CD8+ T cells in alopecia areata. Across the whole study: Those treated were given oral tofacitinib at 5 to 10 mg twice daily.

cDNA prepared by RNA extraction and subsequent reverse transcription served as the template for sequencing. The protocol was immunoSEQ multiplex PCR, while the TCRdb copy is restricted to in-frame clones and leaves out a portion. The sample lists 90,000 to 150,000 clones, 35% to 40% occurring once. Germline CDR1 GTSNPN, CDR2 SVGIG (reference sequence). The CDR3 length is 14 residues. Trimming removed 6 bases at V and 10 bases at J, with 22 bases between. The origin of this receptor is a human donor with alopecia areata. Sequencing used CD4+ T cells sorted from blood. The chain uses TRBV30 and TRBJ1-5, with TRBD1 as a possible D gene (5 bases). CDR3 sequence reads: CACSSGDPFHPQHF. Written as DNA, the CDR3 is TGTGCCTGCTCCTCCGGGGACCCGTTCCACCCCCAGCATTTT.